This T cell receptor beta chain was obtained from a study of blood T cells in healthy people across ages. Whole-study findings and limits: Observed TCR beta diversity per million T cells went down as age went up. This fall followed a roughly linear course with age.

This clonotype occurred a few times. Antigen specificity is unknown. With a J-beta primer mix and a sample-barcoded 5' primer, a second PCR ran 7 to 11 cycles. One entry per CDR3 protein results from TCRdb running MiXCR on the 5' RACE reads. The repertoire holds approximately 800,000 distinct CDR3 sequences, with 25% as singletons. This CDR3 region has 15 residues. Trimming removed 4 bases from V and 6 bases from J; junction bases left unmatched: 7. Germline V lookup: CDR1 MNHEY, CDR2 SVGAGI. The study recruited healthy Caucasian donors from Russia who were aged about 6 to 100. These same records also appear under a second study, on T cells of mothers and their children. From that study: Second-PCR primer M1S introduced sample barcodes and 2-4 random nucleotides.

This chain joins TRBV6-5 and TRBJ2-5; 11 bases align to TRBD1. The clonotype comes from a boy aged 10-17 years in good health. Sequenced: blood. The CDR3 coding sequence is TGTGCCAGCAGTTCTCCGGGACAGGGGGTGAAGACCCAGTACTTC. This codes for CASSSPGQGVKTQYF.